Following are 18 T cell receptor beta chains from one sample sequenced in a study of breast tumors, draining lymph nodes, adjacent tissues. From the multiplex PCR reads, TCRdb called clonotypes with MiXCR, one entry per CDR3 protein. This sample yields fewer than 200,000 distinct CDR3 sequences, of which about 33% are seen a single time; around 3.5% belongs to the top ten. The lymph nodes were axillary draining lymph nodes from breast cancer patients. The sequenced material came from axillary lymph node tissue. The receptor set was obtained from a female donor with breast cancer. Some clones in this sample may be carry-over from other donors' samples.

The rearrangement joins TRBV12-3 or TRBV12-4 to TRBJ2-5; 9 bases line up with TRBD1. The CDR3 has 15 amino acids. V dropped 6 bases and J dropped 1; count of bases not matched to a gene: 6. CDR3 sequence reads: CASRRTGAAQETQYF. The CDR3 coding sequence is TGTGCCAGCAGACGGACAGGGGCAGCCCAAGAGACCCAGTACTTC.

With respect to this clonotype: The junction does not match germline at one end; this may be a read error. The chain recombines TRBV12-3 or TRBV12-4 with TRBJ1-4, with D perhaps matching TRBD1 (6 bases). The CDR3 has 14 residues. The CDR3 DNA follows: TGTGCCAGCAATGACGGACAGACGAATGAAAAACTGTCTTTT. Translating it yields CASNDGQTNEKLSF.

This clonotype has at least ten counts. This chain connects TRBV4-1 to TRBJ1-4; maybe TRBD1 (6 bases). The CDR3 runs 14 residues. The V end was cut by 1 base, the J end by 11 bases, with 14 bases between. The germline CDR1 and CDR2 sequences are MGHRA and YSYEKL. CDR3 DNA sequence: TGCGCCAGCAGCCAAGTGGGGAGGGGGGGCAAACTGTTTTTT. This sequence encodes CASSQVGRGGKLFF.

Concerning this clonotype itself: This clone may be a read error of a much larger clone one base away. The CDR3 sequence: CASRPGGLDNEQFF. The CDR3 nucleotides are TGTGCCAGCAGGCCAGGGGGCCTGGACAATGAGCAGTTCTTC. This rearrangement joins TRBV6-1 to TRBJ2-1; 8 bases map to TRBD1. CDR3 size: 14 residues. CDR1 is MNHNS, CDR2 SASEGT, per germline. The V segment lost 6 bases and the J segment 5 bases; nucleotides outside the gene matches: 6.

On this clonotype itself: Compared with germline, one end of the junction differs, possibly owing to a read error. This rearrangement joins TRBV24-1 to TRBJ1-4; possibly TRBD1 for D (5 bases). From germline, CDR1 is KGHDR and CDR2 SFDVKD. This CDR3 is 15 amino acids long. The CDR3 loop is CATSLQERSNEKLLF. DNA of the CDR3: TGTGCCACCAGTTTACAGGAGCGGTCTAATGAAAAACTGCTTTTT.

A word on this clonotype: Relative to the germline gene, one junction end is altered; a read error may explain this. The V and J genes are TRBV7-9 and TRBJ2-1, with 9 nucleotides matching TRBD1. This CDR3 contains 15 residues. Per the germline V gene, CDR1 is SEHNR and CDR2 is FQNEAQ (reference sequence). CDR3 sequence: CASSIGTGLYNEQSF. The CDR3 DNA reads TGTGCCAGCAGCATCGGGACAGGGCTATACAATGAGCAGTCCTTC.

This clonotype was counted many times. This chain links TRBV5-1 with TRBJ2-7; 8 nucleotides match TRBD2. Germline values: CDR1 SGHRS, CDR2 YFSETQ. Trimming took 1 base from V and 7 from J; bases not matched to a gene: 7. This CDR3 has 14 residues. This chain's CDR3 is CASSLRGGLREQYF. Written as DNA, the CDR3 is TGCGCCAGCAGCTTGCGGGGGGGCCTTCGGGAGCAGTACTTC.

This clonotype was recorded many times. The J gene is TRBJ1-6, the V gene TRBV3-1, with D unclear. There are 13 residues in the CDR3. Trimming took off 0 bases at V and 12 bases at J, with 9 bases between the two ends. The germline CDR1 and CDR2 sequences are LGHDT and YNNKEL (reference sequence). CDR3 region: CASSQDLVLPLHF. The CDR3 region has the DNA TGTGCCAGCAGCCAAGATCTGGTTCTACCCCTCCACTTT.

The chain links TRBV30 to TRBJ2-1, with D unclear. Germline loops: CDR1 GTSNPN, CDR2 SVGIG (reference sequence). The CDR3 contains 17 residues. Trimming shortened V by 3 bases and J by 0 bases, and 18 bases separated the two germline ends. The CDR3 reads CAWSVFGRLSSYNEQFF. The DNA of the CDR3 is TGTGCCTGGAGCGTTTTCGGACGGTTAAGCTCCTACAATGAGCAGTTCTTC.

This clonotype was seen at least ten times. This clone may be a read error of a much larger clone one base away. In this CDR3 the conserved last residue, phenylalanine or tryptophan, is missing, so a read error is likely. The chain uses TRBV7-8 and TRBJ2-7; a possible D gene is TRBD1 (5 bases). Germline V CDR1 and CDR2: SGHVS, FQNEAQ. CDR3 size: 16 residues. V lost 5 bases, J lost 5 bases, and 22 bases lay in between. The CDR3 spells CASSPLGVAGLNEQYS. The CDR3 region has the DNA TGTGCCAGCAGCCCGCTGGGCGTGGCAGGGTTAAACGAGCAGTACTCC.

Comment on this clonotype: With a much larger clone just one base away, this may be a read error. This sequence joins TRBV6-1 and TRBJ2-7, with 7 bases that match TRBD1. The CDR3 spans 15 residues. Germline V gives CDR1 MNHNS, CDR2 SASEGT. The CDR3 region is CAGRGRQGPTYEQYF. The CDR3 DNA reads as TGTGCCGGCAGAGGACGACAGGGACCAACCTACGAGCAGTACTTC.

V usage is TRBV5-5 and J usage is TRBJ1-1, with a weak D call TRBD1 (6 bases). Trimming took off 7 bases at V and 3 bases at J, with 22 bases between the two ends. Germline CDR1 SGHKS, CDR2 YYEKEE (reference sequence). The CDR3 runs 16 residues. CDR3 region: CASLLGGGLVYTEAFF. The CDR3 DNA reads as TGTGCCAGCTTATTAGGCGGGGGGCTGGTCTACACTGAAGCTTTCTTT.

As for this clonotype: Sequence at one end of the junction differs from germline and may be a read error. The rearrangement links TRBV6-2 or TRBV6-3 to TRBJ2-3; D not resolved. This CDR3 is 13 amino acids long. Germline V gene lookup returns CDR1 MNHEY and CDR2 SVGEGT. The CDR3 here is CAISLWGTDTRYF. The CDR3 nucleotides read TGTGCCATCAGTCTCTGGGGAACAGATACGCGGTATTTT.

In its sample, this clonotype was seen a few times. This may be a read error: a much more frequent sequence differs by one nucleotide. The chain uses TRBV9 and TRBJ2-5; D may match TRBD1 or TRBD2 (7 bases each). This CDR3 is built from 17 residues. Germline CDR1 is SGDLS and CDR2 is YYNGEE. CDR3 coding DNA: TGTGCCAGCAGCCCTCATCAGGGGGGGACGTTCCAAGCGACCCAGTACTTC. Amino acid sequence: CASSPHQGGTFQATQYF. The full variable domain, in which reference TRBV9 and TRBJ2-5 provide the parts outside the CDR3, is DSGVTQTPKHLITATGQRVTLRCSPRSGDLSVYWYQQSLDQGLQFLIQYYNGEERAKGNILERFSAQQFPDLHSELNLSSLELGDSALYFCASSPHQGGTFQATQYFGPGTRLLVL.

This clonotype occurred a few times. This could be a read error, since a much larger clone is one nucleotide away. The chain links TRBV7-9 to TRBJ2-3, with D perhaps matching TRBD1 (6 bases). CDR1 SEHNR and CDR2 FQNEAQ come from the germline V gene (reference sequence). The CDR3 has 16 residues. In DNA, the CDR3 is TGTGCCAGCGGCTTACGAGCAGGGGCGATCACAGATACGCAGTATTTT. This gives the protein CASGLRAGAITDTQYF.

V usage is TRBV5-1 and J usage is TRBJ1-6; 7 bases agree with TRBD1. This CDR3 region has 13 residues. The germline V gene encodes CDR1 SGHRS and CDR2 YFSETQ. Trimming cost V 0 bases and J 15 bases; bases outside gene matches: 6. The CDR3 reads CASSLEGASLLHF. CDR3 coding DNA: TGCGCCAGCAGCTTGGAGGGGGCTAGTCTCCTCCACTTT.

As for this clonotype: Germline and junction disagree at one end, which may indicate a read error. J is TRBJ2-5 and V is TRBV5-1; D tentatively reads TRBD1 or TRBD2 (5 bases each). Germline CDR1 and CDR2: SGHRS and YFSETQ. The CDR3 totals 14 residues. DNA of the CDR3: TGCGCCAGCAGCTTCGAGGGGCTTGGAGAGACCCGGTACTTC. Translating gives CASSFEGLGETRYF.

This clonotype was observed many times. The chain uses TRBV28 and TRBJ1-5; D call uncertain. The germline gives CDR1 MDHEN, CDR2 SYDVKM. Trimming took off 6 bases at V and 3 bases at J, with 6 bases between the two ends. This CDR3 region has 12 residues. This CDR3 reads CASRQINQPQHF. The DNA for the CDR3 is TGTGCCAGCAGACAGATCAATCAGCCCCAGCATTTT.